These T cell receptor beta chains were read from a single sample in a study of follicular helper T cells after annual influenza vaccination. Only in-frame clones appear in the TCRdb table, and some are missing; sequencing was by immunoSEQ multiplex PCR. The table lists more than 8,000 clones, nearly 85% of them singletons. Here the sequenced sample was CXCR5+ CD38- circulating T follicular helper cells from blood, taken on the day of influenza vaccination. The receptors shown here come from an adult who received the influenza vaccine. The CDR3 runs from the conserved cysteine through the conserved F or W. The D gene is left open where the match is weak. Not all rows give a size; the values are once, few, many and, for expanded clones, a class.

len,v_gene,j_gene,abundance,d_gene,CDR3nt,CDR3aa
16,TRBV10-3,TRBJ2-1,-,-,TGTGCCATAAGTGCGGGGCGAGGGGGCTCTGGCAATGAGCAGTTCTTC,CAISAGRGGSGNEQFF
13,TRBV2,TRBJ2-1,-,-,TGTGCCAGCCGGGATTCCTCGGTCAATGAGCAGTTCTTC,CASRDSSVNEQFF
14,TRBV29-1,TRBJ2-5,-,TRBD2,TGCAGCGTTGAACGGGGGAGGGCCGGGGAGACCCAGTACTTC,CSVERGRAGETQYF
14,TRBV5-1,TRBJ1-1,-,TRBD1,TGCGCCAGCAGCATAATGACAGGGGATACTGAAGCTTTCTTT,CASSIMTGDTEAFF
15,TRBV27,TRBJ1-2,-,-,TGTGCCAGCAGGGACGTGGGTTTTACTAACTATGGCTACACCTTC,CASRDVGFTNYGYTF
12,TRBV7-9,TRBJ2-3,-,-,TGTGCCAGCAGCTTAGCAGGCAGGGCCCTGTATTTT,CASSLAGRALYF
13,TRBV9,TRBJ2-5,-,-,TGTGCCAGCAGCGTAGGGGCAGGGGAGACCCAGTACTTC,CASSVGAGETQYF
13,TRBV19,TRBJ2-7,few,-,TGTGCCAGTAGTATTGGCGGGAACTACGAGCAGTACTTC,CASSIGGNYEQYF
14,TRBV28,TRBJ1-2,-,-,TGTGCCAGCAGTTCCTCTAACAGGGTGGGAGGCTACACCTTC,CASSSSNRVGGYTF
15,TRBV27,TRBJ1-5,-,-,TGTGCCAGCAGTTGGCGGCTCAATAGCAATCAGCCCCAGCATTTT,CASSWRLNSNQPQHF
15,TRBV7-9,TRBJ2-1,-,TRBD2,TGTGCCAGCAGCCTAGCGGGAGGGGTGGACAATGAGCAGTTCTTC,CASSLAGGVDNEQFF
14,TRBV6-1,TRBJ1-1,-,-,TGTGCCAGCAGTGCCCAGGAGGAGTACACTGAAGCTTTCTTT,CASSAQEEYTEAFF
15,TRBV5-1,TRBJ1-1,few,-,TGCGCCAGCAGCCCAAATCCCGGACTGAACACTGAAGCTTTCTTT,CASSPNPGLNTEAFF
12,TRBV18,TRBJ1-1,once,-,TGTGCCAGCTCACCGGACGGAACGAGGGCTTTCTTT,CASSPDGTRAFF
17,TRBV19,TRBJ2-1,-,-,TGTGCCAGTAGTAGGCCCTCTAGGTCTCAATTGCCCAATGAGCAGTTCTTC,CASSRPSRSQLPNEQFF
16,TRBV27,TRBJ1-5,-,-,TGTGCCAGCAAGAGTACTCGCCCTGGGGTAAATCAGCCCCAGCATTTT,CASKSTRPGVNQPQHF
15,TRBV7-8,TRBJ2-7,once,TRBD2,TGTGCCAGCAGCTTAGAGACTAGCGGGAGTTCAGGGCAGTACTTC,CASSLETSGSSGQYF
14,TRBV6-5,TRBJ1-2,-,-,TGTGCCAGCAGTTACTCGGCAGACTACTATGGCTACACCTTC,CASSYSADYYGYTF
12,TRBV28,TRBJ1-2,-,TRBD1,TGTGCCAGCAGTTCAGGGGGGAGTGGCTACACCTTC,CASSSGGSGYTF
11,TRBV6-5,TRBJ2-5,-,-,TGTGCCAGCAGTTACTTAGAGACCCAGTACTTC,CASSYLETQYF
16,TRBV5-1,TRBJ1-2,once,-,TGCGCCAGCAGCTTGGGGAGACAGCTCCCCAACTATGGCTACACCTTC,CASSLGRQLPNYGYTF
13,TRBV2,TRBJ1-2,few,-,TGTGCCAGCAGGGCCACAGGACGGGATGGCTACACCTTC,CASRATGRDGYTF
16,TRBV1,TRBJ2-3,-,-,TGCACCAGCAGCCAAGGGAGTTGGCTAGCTGAAGATACGCAGTATTTT,CTSSQGSWLAEDTQYF
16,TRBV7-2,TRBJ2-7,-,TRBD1,TGTGCCAGCAGCTTAGCGGGGCAGGGGGCGCGAGGCGAGCAGTACTTC,CASSLAGQGARGEQYF
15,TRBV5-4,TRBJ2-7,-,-,TGTGCCAGCAGCCAAGATATCGGGGGAATATACGAGCAGTACTTC,CASSQDIGGIYEQYF
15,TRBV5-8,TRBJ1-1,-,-,TGTGCCAGCAGCTTGGGCGGGGCCGCGAACACTGAAGCTTTCTTT,CASSLGGAANTEAFF
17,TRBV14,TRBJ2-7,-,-,TGTGCCAGCAGCCAAGTCGGGTCTGCGGGACTCACCTACGAGCAGTACTTC,CASSQVGSAGLTYEQYF
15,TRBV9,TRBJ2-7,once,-,TGTGCCAGCAGCGTCGAAGGCCTCCCCTCCTACGAGCAGTACTTC,CASSVEGLPSYEQYF
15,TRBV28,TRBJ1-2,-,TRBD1,TGTGCCAGCAGCCCCCCGCCCGCAGGGGGTCGTGGCTACACCTTC,CASSPPPAGGRGYTF
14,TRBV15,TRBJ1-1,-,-,TGTGCCACCAGCAGAGATAGGGGATATATCGAAGCTTTCTTT,CATSRDRGYIEAFF
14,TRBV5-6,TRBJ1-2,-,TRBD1,TGTGCCAGCAGCAGCATCGGACAGGGGTATGGCTACACCTTC,CASSSIGQGYGYTF
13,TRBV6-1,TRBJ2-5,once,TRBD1,TGTGCCACCAGAACAGGGGCCCAGGAGACCCAGTACTTC,CATRTGAQETQYF
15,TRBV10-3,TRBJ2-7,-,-,TGTGCCATCAGTCTGAGTCAACAGGGAACCTACGAGCAGTACTTC,CAISLSQQGTYEQYF
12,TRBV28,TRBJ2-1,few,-,TGTGCCAGCAGCCCTGGGGGCTTCGATCAGTTCTTC,CASSPGGFDQFF
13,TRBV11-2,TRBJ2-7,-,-,TGTGCCAGCAGCTTAGGACGCATAGGCGAGCAGTACTTC,CASSLGRIGEQYF
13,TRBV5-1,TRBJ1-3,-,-,TGCGCCAGCAGCTTGGACATTGGAAACACCATATATTTT,CASSLDIGNTIYF
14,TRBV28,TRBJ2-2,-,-,TGTGCCAGCCTGGGAGGACTGAACACCGGGGAGCTGTTTTTT,CASLGGLNTGELFF
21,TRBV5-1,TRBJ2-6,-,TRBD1,TGCGCCAGCAGCTTGGGGGACAGGGGTCGACCCTCTCTCTCTGGGGCCAACGTCCTGACTTTC,CASSLGDRGRPSLSGANVLTF
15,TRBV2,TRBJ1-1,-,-,TGTGCCAGCAGGAAAAACGGACAGTTGAACACTGAAGCTTTCTTT,CASRKNGQLNTEAFF
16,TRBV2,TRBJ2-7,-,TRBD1,TGTGCCAGCAGCGTAGGACCGGGACAGGGGTCCTACGAGCAGTACTTC,CASSVGPGQGSYEQYF
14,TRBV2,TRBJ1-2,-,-,TGTGCCAGCAGACCGACAGGCGAGAACTATGGCTACACCTTC,CASRPTGENYGYTF
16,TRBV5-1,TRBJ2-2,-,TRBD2,TGCGCCAGCCTACCGGAGGCGGGAGCTGAGGCCGGGGAGCTGTTTTTT,CASLPEAGAEAGELFF
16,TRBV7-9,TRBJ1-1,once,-,TGTGCCAGCAGCCCAGGTTCCTTTCCTATGAACACTGAAGCTTTCTTT,CASSPGSFPMNTEAFF
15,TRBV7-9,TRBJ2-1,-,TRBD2,TGTGCCAGCAGCTTTACTAGCGGGAGCTACAATGAGCAGTTCTTC,CASSFTSGSYNEQFF
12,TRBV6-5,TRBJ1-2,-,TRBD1,TGTGCCAGCACCTCAGGGGGAGGTGGCTACACCTTC,CASTSGGGGYTF
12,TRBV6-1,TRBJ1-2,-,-,TGTGCCAGCAGTGAATCCGGGTCCGGCTACACCTTC,CASSESGSGYTF
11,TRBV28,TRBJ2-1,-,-,TGTGCCAGCAGTGACAGGAATGAGCAGTTCTTC,CASSDRNEQFF
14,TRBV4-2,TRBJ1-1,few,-,TGTGCCAGCAGCCAAGGTGAACTGAACACTGAAGCTTTCTTT,CASSQGELNTEAFF
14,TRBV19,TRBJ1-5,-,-,TGTGCCAGTAGTTACACGACAGGACGTCAGCCCCAGCATTTT,CASSYTTGRQPQHF
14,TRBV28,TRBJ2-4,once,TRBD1,TGTGCCAGCAAAACCGGGACAGAGTCAGGCATTCAGTACTTC,CASKTGTESGIQYF
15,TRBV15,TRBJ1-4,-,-,TGTGCCACCAGCAGGATGACAGGAACTAATGAAAAACTGTTTTTT,CATSRMTGTNEKLFF
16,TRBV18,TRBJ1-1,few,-,TGTGCCAGCTCACTGCACCCCAGGGCTATGAACACTGAAGCTTTCTTT,CASSLHPRAMNTEAFF
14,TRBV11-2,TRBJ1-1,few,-,TGTGCCAGCAGCTTAGACGGGACACCTTCGGGAGCTTTCTTT,CASSLDGTPSGAFF
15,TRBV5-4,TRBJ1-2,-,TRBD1,TGTGCCAGCAGCGCCGGGACAGGGGGTAACTATGGCTACACCTTC,CASSAGTGGNYGYTF
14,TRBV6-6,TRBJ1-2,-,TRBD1,TGTGCCAGCAGCCGGGACAGATTTAACTATGGCTACACCTTC,CASSRDRFNYGYTF